Below are 24 T cell receptor beta chains sequenced from a single sample in a study of blood T cell repertoires in COVID-19. This table comes from immunoSEQ multiplex PCR, and its TCRdb copy is limited to in-frame clones, with some not included. The sample shows 100,000 to 120,000 clones, about 85% of them seen only once. Sequencing was carried out using peripheral blood. The receptors here all came from a man between 50 and 59 years old with acute or convalescent COVID-19.

The CDR3 bases are TGTGCCAGCAGTTACTCGGCACAGGGAGGGCAGCCCCAGCATTTT. This encodes CASSYSAQGGQPQHF. The chain employs TRBV6-5 and TRBJ1-5; TRBD1 might be the D (6 bases). The CDR3 consists of 15 residues. Germline assignment: CDR1 MNHEY and CDR2 SVGAGI. V dropped 0 bases and J dropped 7 bases, with 13 bases sitting between them.

J is TRBJ2-1 and V is TRBV4-2; 7 positions match TRBD2. V lost 1 base to trimming and J lost 2 bases; unmatched junction nucleotides: 5. The CDR3 length is 16 residues. Looked up from germline, CDR1 is LGHNA and CDR2 is YNFKEQ. In DNA form, the CDR3 reads TGTGCCAGCAGCCAAGCTTCTAGCGGTACCTACAATGAGCAGTTCTTC. This sequence encodes CASSQASSGTYNEQFF.

Points on this clone: The CDR3 does not end in the conserved phenylalanine or tryptophan, so this is likely a read error. The limits of the CDR3 on the DNA are not certain, so only TCRdb's listed CDR3 is given. The chain uses TRBV30 and TRBJ1-1; the D call TRBD1 from the table was never checked on the DNA. The CDR3 totals 12 residues, both ends included. Germline V gene data show CDR1 as GTSNPN and CDR2 as SVGIG (reference sequence). CDR3 protein: CAWSVMGQALSG.

J is TRBJ1-4 and V is TRBV19; D is unresolved. The CDR3 runs 14 residues. The V and J ends lost 2 bases and 0 bases respectively, with 4 bases between them. CDR1 and CDR2 from the germline V gene are LNHDA and SQIVND (reference sequence). The CDR3 nucleotides are TGTGCCAGTAGTATACAGGCAACTAATGAAAAACTGTTTTTT. This gives the protein CASSIQATNEKLFF.

This clone has ten or more counts. The chain employs TRBV7-8 and TRBJ2-1; possible D gene TRBD2, 6 bases. V lost 5 bases to trimming and J lost 6 bases, with 14 bases between them. The CDR3 is 14 residues long. The germline CDR1 and CDR2 sequences are SGHVS and FQNEAQ. The CDR3 protein is CASSQTSLSNEQFF. Written as DNA, the CDR3 is TGTGCCAGCAGCCAAACTAGCCTCTCCAATGAGCAGTTCTTC.

The chain is built from TRBV5-1 and TRBJ2-7; TRBD1 agrees at 9 bases. There are 16 residues in the CDR3. Trimming removed 4 bases from V and 2 bases from J; junction bases left unmatched: 10. Germline V gives CDR1 SGHRS, CDR2 YFSETQ. This CDR3 reads CASSGGWTGDTYEQYF. The CDR3 coding sequence is TGCGCCAGCAGCGGCGGGTGGACAGGGGACACCTACGAGCAGTACTTC.

The J gene is TRBJ1-2, the V gene TRBV5-4; 9 bases agree with TRBD1. The CDR3 is 18 residues long. CDR1 SGHNT and CDR2 YYREEE come from the germline V gene (reference sequence). With V trimmed by 4 bases and J by 8 bases, 21 bases remained unmatched. The CDR3 protein is CASSATSGTGFPGGGYTF. DNA for the CDR3: TGTGCCAGCAGCGCCACCTCCGGGACAGGGTTCCCTGGGGGGGGCTACACCTTC.

The V gene is TRBV6-6, the J gene TRBJ1-2; 7 bases match TRBD1. The germline V gene has CDR1 MNHNY and CDR2 SVGAGI (reference sequence). This CDR3 has 13 amino acids. J was trimmed by 4 bases and V by 5 bases; bases with no gene match: 4. CDR3 nucleotides: TGTGCCAGCAGTAGGGACAGCTCCTATGGCTACACCTTC. As protein: CASSRDSSYGYTF.

CDR3 in amino acids: CASSLGGEPQHF. DNA of the CDR3: TGTGCCAGCAGTCTGGGGGGGGAGCCCCAGCATTTT. V usage is TRBV28 and J usage is TRBJ1-5; tentative D call: TRBD1 (5 bases). Germline values: CDR1 MDHEN, CDR2 SYDVKM. V dropped 5 bases and J dropped 8 bases, with 10 bases sitting between them. This CDR3 contains 12 residues. Full variable domain (outside the CDR3, taken from reference TRBV28 and TRBJ1-5): DVKVTQSSRYLVKRTGEKVFLECVQDMDHENMFWYRQDPGLGLRLIYFSYDVKMKEKGDIPEGYSVSREKKERFSLILESASTNQTSMYLCASSLGGEPQHFGDGTRLSIL.

The chain links TRBV28 to TRBJ1-2; D ambiguous. V lost 7 bases, J lost 7 bases, and 16 bases lay in between. CDR1 and CDR2 from the germline V gene are MDHEN and SYDVKM. The CDR3 is 13 residues long. The CDR3 nucleotides are TGTGCCAGCACCACGGCCCCGGGTCTTGGCTACACCTTC. Protein sequence: CASTTAPGLGYTF.

The chain joins TRBV5-1 to TRBJ1-6; 9 nucleotides agree with TRBD1. This CDR3 has 15 amino acids. CDR1 is SGHRS and CDR2 is YFSETQ in the germline V gene. Trimming at V came to 4 bases and at J to 10 bases, leaving 9 bases not matched to a gene. This chain's CDR3 is CASSIGQGKESPLHF. The DNA of the CDR3 is TGCGCCAGCAGCATCGGACAGGGGAAAGAGTCACCCCTCCACTTT.

Comment on this clone: Distinct nucleotide sequences in the sample also encode this CDR3. The V and J genes are TRBV19 and TRBJ2-7; 9 bases match TRBD1. Germline values: CDR1 LNHDA, CDR2 SQIVND (reference sequence). Germline trimming cut 4 bases from V and 1 base from J; bases unmatched to any gene: 5. This CDR3 is built from 15 residues. The CDR3 loop is CASSTLQGASYEQYF. The CDR3 DNA reads as TGTGCCAGTAGTACCCTACAGGGGGCATCCTACGAGCAGTACTTC.

This chain connects TRBV5-6 to TRBJ2-2, with D tentatively TRBD2 (5 bases). This CDR3 is built from 16 residues. Trimming shortened V by 4 bases and J by 1 base, and 14 bases separated the two germline ends. Looked up from germline, CDR1 is SGHDT and CDR2 is YYEEEE. The CDR3 sequence is CASSLITRVNTGELFF. As DNA, the CDR3 is TGTGCCAGCAGCCTTATTACGCGGGTGAACACCGGGGAGCTGTTTTTT.

The gene calls are TRBV18 and TRBJ2-3, with a weak D call TRBD2 (6 bases). The V and J ends lost 0 bases and 3 bases respectively, with 10 bases between them. CDR1 and CDR2 from the germline V gene are KGHSH and LQKENI. The CDR3 runs to 15 residues. DNA for the CDR3: TGTGCCAGCTCACCACCGGAGGGTTGGACAGATACGCAGTATTTT. Its protein product is CASSPPEGWTDTQYF.

V and J are TRBV5-1 and TRBJ2-1; TRBD1 agrees at 9 bases. The CDR3 is 16 residues long. Germline V gives CDR1 SGHRS, CDR2 YFSETQ. V trimming: 0 bases; J trimming: 3 bases; junction bases outside the gene matches: 4. In DNA, the CDR3 is TGCGCCAGCAGCTTGGAACAGGGGGCGATCTACAATGAGCAGTTCTTC. Residues: CASSLEQGAIYNEQFF.

This clone was seen once. The rearrangement links TRBV11-3 to TRBJ2-2; 10 positions agree with TRBD1. J was trimmed by 5 bases and V by 6 bases; bases with no gene match: 3. Germline-derived CDR1 and CDR2 are SGHNT and YENEEA. The CDR3 has 14 amino acids. CDR3 nucleotides: TGTGCCAGCAGTCGGGACAGGGGAACCGGGGAGCTGTTTTTT. Translated, it gives CASSRDRGTGELFF. The full variable domain, in which reference TRBV11-3 and TRBJ2-2 provide the parts outside the CDR3, is EAGVVQSPRYKIIEKKQPVAFWCNPISGHNTLYWYLQNLGQGPELLIRYENEEAVDDSQLPKDRFSAERLKGVDSTLKIQPAELGDSAVYLCASSRDRGTGELFFGEGSRLTVL.

V and J are TRBV7-2 and TRBJ1-2; D remains unclear. The ends were cut back, 1 base at V and 4 bases at J, with 13 bases in the middle. The CDR3 extends over 15 amino acids. CDR1 is SGHTA, CDR2 FQGNSA, per germline. The CDR3 is CASSLGEVNIYGYTF. CDR3 nucleotide sequence: TGTGCCAGCAGCTTAGGCGAGGTGAACATCTATGGCTACACCTTC.

The V and J genes are TRBV11-3 and TRBJ2-5; D is perhaps TRBD2 (7 bases). CDR3 length: 15 residues. With 5 bases removed from V and 5 bases from J, the gap between germline ends came to 18 bases. Germline V CDR1 and CDR2: SGHNT, YENEEA. The CDR3 bases are TGTGCCAGCAGCGGGGGGGGCAGGCCATCTGAGACCCAGTACTTC. This codes for CASSGGGRPSETQYF. Variable domain in full (rest from reference TRBV11-3 and TRBJ2-5): EAGVVQSPRYKIIEKKQPVAFWCNPISGHNTLYWYLQNLGQGPELLIRYENEEAVDDSQLPKDRFSAERLKGVDSTLKIQPAELGDSAVYLCASSGGGRPSETQYFGPGTRLLVL.

A single count supports this clone. The chain carries TRBV3-1 (or the pseudogene TRBV3-2) and TRBJ2-3, with D perhaps matching TRBD1 (6 bases). The V end lost 4 bases, the J end lost 0 bases, and 8 bases lay between the germline ends. CDR3 length: 14 amino acids. From germline, CDR1 is LGHDT and CDR2 YNNKEL (reference sequence). CDR3 in amino acids: CASSRRGSTDTQYF. In DNA, the CDR3 is TGTGCCAGCAGCCGCAGGGGCAGCACAGATACGCAGTATTTT.

This rearrangement joins TRBV6-5 to TRBJ2-1, with TRBD1 identical over 8 bases. The J segment lost 9 bases and the V segment lost 5 bases, leaving 12 bases of the junction unmatched. CDR1 is MNHEY and CDR2 is SVGAGI in the germline V gene. The CDR3 is 15 amino acids. The CDR3 sequence is CASSLTSQGQGEQFF. The DNA for the CDR3 is TGTGCCAGCAGTCTGACTAGTCAAGGACAGGGTGAGCAGTTCTTC.

The J gene is TRBJ2-7, the V gene TRBV11-3; no clear D gene. The CDR3 extends over 18 amino acids. V lost 0 bases, J lost 0 bases, and 18 bases lay in between. Germline CDR1 SGHNT, CDR2 YENEEA. In nucleotides, the CDR3 is TGTGCCAGCAGCTTAGATCGTGCTGCGGTCACAAACTCCTACGAGCAGTACTTC. Translated: CASSLDRAAVTNSYEQYF. Looking up the rest from reference TRBV11-3 and TRBJ2-7 gives the full variable domain: EAGVVQSPRYKIIEKKQPVAFWCNPISGHNTLYWYLQNLGQGPELLIRYENEEAVDDSQLPKDRFSAERLKGVDSTLKIQPAELGDSAVYLCASSLDRAAVTNSYEQYFGPGTRLTVT.

This rearrangement joins TRBV5-1 to TRBJ2-5; D is ambiguous. V dropped 5 bases and J dropped 2 bases, with 7 bases sitting between them. Germline V gene sequence: CDR1 SGHRS, CDR2 YFSETQ. CDR3 length: 12 residues. The CDR3 bases are TGCGCCAGCAGAAGCGTACAAGAGACCCAGTACTTC. Its protein is CASRSVQETQYF. Drawing the rest from reference TRBV5-1 and TRBJ2-5, the complete variable domain is KAGVTQTPRYLIKTRGQQVTLSCSPISGHRSVSWYQQTPGQGLQFLFEYFSETQRNKGNFPGRFSGRQFSNSRSEMNVSTLELGDSALYLCASRSVQETQYFGPGTRLLVL.

The chain recombines TRBV5-1 with TRBJ2-3; 7 nucleotides line up with TRBD1. V lost 1 base and J lost 0; bases outside the gene matches: 5. Germline CDR1 is SGHRS and CDR2 is YFSETQ. This CDR3 comprises 16 residues. The CDR3 bases are TGCGCCAGCAGCTTGCGGACAGGCACTAGCACAGATACGCAGTATTTT. Amino acids: CASSLRTGTSTDTQYF.

V usage is TRBV28 and J usage is TRBJ2-7; D is perhaps TRBD1 (6 bases). The CDR3 runs 15 residues. The germline CDR1 and CDR2 sequences are MDHEN and SYDVKM. Deletions cut 2 bases from V and 7 bases from J, with 18 bases between. The CDR3 DNA follows: TGTGCCAGCAGTTTAAGTTCCCAGGGGACCGGGGAGCAGTACTTC. Translation gives CASSLSSQGTGEQYF.